The 21 T cell receptor beta chains given below trace back to one sample, sequenced in a study of T cell responses to AZD1222 COVID-19 vaccine. Sequencing was performed with immunoSEQ multiplex PCR; in TCRdb, only in-frame clones are kept and a portion is missing. This sample has approximately 160,000 clones, with 90% to 95% found just once. Sample: peripheral blood, taken 28 days after the second AZD1222 dose. The receptors shown here come from an adult who received the AZD1222 COVID-19 vaccine.

The CDR3 DNA sequence: TGTGCCAGCACCACGCCGCTAAGATCTGGCGAGCAGTTCTTC. Its protein is CASTTPLRSGEQFF. The chain is built from TRBV6-5 and TRBJ2-1; no clear D. Germline values: CDR1 MNHEY, CDR2 SVGAGI. Trimming pared 7 bases from V and 10 bases from J, leaving 20 bases between. The CDR3 is made up of 14 amino acids.

Turning to this clone: The sample carries other DNA sequences with the same CDR3. The CDR3, as DNA: TGCGCCAGCAGCTTAGGGACACTGAACACTGAAGCTTTCTTT. Translated: CASSLGTLNTEAFF. The chain couples TRBV5-1 to TRBJ1-1; D is perhaps TRBD1 (6 bases). The germline V and J ends were trimmed by 2 bases and 0 bases, with 8 bases remaining between them. The CDR3 loop spans 14 amino acids. Germline loops: CDR1 SGHRS, CDR2 YFSETQ.

This clone was observed a single time. The gene calls are TRBV5-4 and TRBJ2-3, with a weak D call TRBD2 (7 bases). The CDR3 is 15 amino acids. V lost 2 bases and J 1 base, leaving 11 bases between the germline ends. Per germline, CDR1 SGHNT and CDR2 YYREEE (reference sequence). The CDR3 protein is CASSLRGARTDTQYF. In nucleotides, the CDR3 is TGTGCCAGCAGCTTACGGGGGGCGCGCACAGATACGCAGTATTTT.

The rearrangement uses TRBV27 and TRBJ2-1; D gene unclear. The CDR3 consists of 15 residues. CDR1 MNHEY and CDR2 SMNVEV come from the germline V gene (reference sequence). Trimming pared 3 bases from V and 0 bases from J, leaving 9 bases between. The CDR3 coding sequence is TGTGCCAGCAGTTTCATAGCCTACTCCTACAATGAGCAGTTCTTC. Translated, it gives CASSFIAYSYNEQFF.

Only one count was recorded for this clone. The gene calls are TRBV28 and TRBJ1-2, with D uncertain. This CDR3 is built from 12 residues. Deletions cut 2 bases from V and 13 bases from J, with 14 bases between. Germline CDR1 reads MDHEN; CDR2 reads SYDVKM. This chain's CDR3 is CASSLEVGSFTF. The CDR3 coding sequence is TGTGCCAGCAGTTTAGAGGTTGGCTCCTTCACCTTC.

The V call is TRBV9, the J call TRBJ2-2; D is unclear. Germline V gene sequence: CDR1 SGDLS, CDR2 YYNGEE. V was clipped by 4 bases and J by 1 base, with 11 bases between them. The CDR3 is 15 residues long. CDR3 sequence (DNA): TGTGCCAGCAGCCTACAGACTGGGAACACCGGGGAGCTGTTTTTT. Its protein is CASSLQTGNTGELFF.

The CDR3 DNA follows: TGTGCCAGCAGTGAAGATAACCTCTATGGCTACACCTTC. Protein product: CASSEDNLYGYTF. The V gene is TRBV2, the J gene TRBJ1-2; D gene unclear. The germline gives CDR1 SNHLY, CDR2 FYNNEI. The CDR3 loop spans 13 amino acids. V was pared by 1 base and J by 4 bases, with 7 bases between.

V and J are TRBV5-4 and TRBJ1-5, with D hard to call. Trimming shortened V by 0 bases and J by 2 bases, and 6 bases separated the two germline ends. The CDR3 totals 14 residues. The germline V gene has CDR1 SGHNT and CDR2 YYREEE (reference sequence). The chain's CDR3 is CASSLEGGNQPQHF. The CDR3, as DNA: TGTGCCAGCAGCTTGGAAGGAGGCAATCAGCCCCAGCATTTT.

CDR3 loop: CASTLDRVSGELFF. The DNA of the CDR3 is TGTGCCAGCACTCTAGACAGGGTTTCCGGGGAGCTGTTTTTT. The J gene is TRBJ2-2, the V gene TRBV28; 7 nucleotides match TRBD1. CDR1 and CDR2 (germline): MDHEN, SYDVKM. V trimming: 7 bases; J trimming: 6 bases; junction bases outside the gene matches: 8. The CDR3 is 14 residues long.

This clone was picked up one time. The rearrangement joins TRBV2 to TRBJ2-1; a possible D gene is TRBD2 (5 bases). The V end lost 3 bases, the J end lost 13 bases, and 13 bases lay between the germline ends. The CDR3 contains 12 residues. CDR1 is SNHLY and CDR2 is FYNNEI in the germline V gene. DNA for the CDR3: TGTGCCAGCAGTGACGGGGTTCGGGGTCAGTTCTTC. Its protein is CASSDGVRGQFF.

The V and J genes are TRBV7-9 and TRBJ1-5; D is possibly TRBD1 (5 bases). V was trimmed by 5 bases and J by 2 bases, leaving 13 bases between them. The CDR3 loop spans 15 amino acids. Germline lookup yields CDR1 SEHNR and CDR2 FQNEAQ (reference sequence). The CDR3 spells CASSPGHGGNQPQHF. The CDR3 DNA sequence: TGTGCCAGCAGCCCCGGACACGGAGGCAATCAGCCCCAGCATTTT.

With regard to this clone: Other DNA sequences in this specimen translate into the identical CDR3. J is TRBJ2-1 and V is TRBV7-9; 10 bases agree with TRBD2. Losses at the gene ends were 5 bases for V and 5 bases for J; bases not matched to a gene: 9. CDR3 size: 16 residues. Germline values: CDR1 SEHNR, CDR2 FQNEAQ (reference sequence). The CDR3 here is CASSPPGLAGDNEQFF. The CDR3 region has the DNA TGTGCCAGCAGCCCGCCTGGGCTAGCGGGAGACAATGAGCAGTTCTTC.

The gene calls are TRBV19 and TRBJ2-1, with a weak D call TRBD1 (6 bases). This CDR3 spans 16 amino acids. Germline CDR1 and CDR2: LNHDA and SQIVND (reference sequence). The V and J ends lost 9 bases and 0 bases respectively, with 18 bases between them. This CDR3 is CASAHLGAPSYNEQFF. The CDR3 bases are TGTGCCAGCGCACACTTGGGGGCCCCCTCCTACAATGAGCAGTTCTTC.

For the CDR3, the DNA is TGTGCCAGCAGTTCCGCGCCGGGACAGGGGGTACGGGAGCAGTACTTC. Protein product: CASSSAPGQGVREQYF. V is TRBV28 and J is TRBJ2-7, with 11 bases that match TRBD1. J was trimmed by 7 bases and V by 4 bases; bases with no gene match: 12. Germline V gives CDR1 MDHEN, CDR2 SYDVKM. The CDR3 consists of 16 residues.

This chain joins TRBV11-2 and TRBJ2-3; 13 bases are a match to TRBD2. Per germline, CDR1 SGHAT and CDR2 FQNNGV. V lost 4 bases to trimming and J lost 4 bases; unmatched junction nucleotides: 8. The CDR3 runs to 17 residues. The CDR3 region is CASSSAGLAGVADTQYF. CDR3 coding DNA: TGTGCCAGCAGCTCGGCTGGACTAGCGGGAGTCGCAGATACGCAGTATTTT.

This chain joins TRBV2 and TRBJ1-4; maybe TRBD1 (5 bases). The CDR3 runs 15 residues. Trimming pared 3 bases from V and 7 bases from J, leaving 15 bases between. Germline V gene sequence: CDR1 SNHLY, CDR2 FYNNEI. The CDR3 loop is CASSEPGAASEKLFF. The CDR3 nucleotides read TGTGCCAGCAGTGAGCCCGGGGCAGCTAGTGAAAAACTGTTTTTT.

The chain is built from TRBV27 and TRBJ1-2; D ambiguous. V lost 4 bases, J lost 3 bases, and 12 bases lay in between. The CDR3 consists of 14 residues. Germline CDR1 and CDR2: MNHEY and SMNVEV (reference sequence). For the CDR3, the DNA is TGTGCCAGCAGTTACCGGGCGAGGGACTATGGCTACACCTTC. This encodes CASSYRARDYGYTF.

The genes are TRBV4-1 and TRBJ1-3; the match to TRBD1 covers 8 bases. This CDR3 has 16 residues. The germline V gene has CDR1 MGHRA and CDR2 YSYEKL. The trim removed 2 bases at V and 5 bases at J, leaving 8 bases unmatched. The CDR3 loop is CASSQPPRDRRNTIYF. The CDR3 nucleotides are TGCGCCAGCAGCCAACCCCCCCGGGACAGGAGAAACACCATATATTTT.

The rearrangement uses TRBV28 and TRBJ1-3, with 8 positions matching TRBD1. Germline V gene data show CDR1 as MDHEN and CDR2 as SYDVKM. J lost 0 bases, V lost 7 bases, and 20 bases had no gene match. The length of the CDR3 is 20 residues. The CDR3 region is CASTTPIGQGFTSSGNTIYF. The CDR3 bases are TGTGCCAGCACTACCCCCATCGGACAGGGATTTACTTCCTCTGGAAACACCATATATTTT.

The V call is TRBV5-5, the J call TRBJ1-1; D not certain. Trimming removed 0 bases at V and 4 bases at J, with 7 bases between. This CDR3 is 13 amino acids long. The germline CDR1 and CDR2 sequences are SGHKS and YYEKEE (reference sequence). The CDR3 loop reads CASSLGTGTEAFF. The CDR3 nucleotides are TGTGCCAGCAGCTTGGGGACGGGCACTGAAGCTTTCTTT.

The chain carries TRBV19 and TRBJ1-2, with 7 bases that match TRBD1. V lost 4 bases and J lost 4; bases outside the gene matches: 6. The length of the CDR3 is 14 residues. CDR1 and CDR2 from the germline V gene are LNHDA and SQIVND (reference sequence). This chain's CDR3 is CASSNDREGYGYTF. Here the CDR3 DNA reads TGTGCCAGTAGTAACGACAGGGAGGGCTATGGCTACACCTTC.